This TCR beta chain originates from a study of cytomegalovirus exposure and HLA in healthy donors. As for the study in general: In terms of ancestry, the Caucasian-associated cluster contained 75% to 85% of the 398 genotyped donors.

This clone was seen once. Its specificity is unknown. Study-level findings and limits: In an earlier analysis, productive rearrangement rates for most beta V segments clustered near 87% or 30%.

PCR used 60 Vbeta primers and 13 Jbeta primers. The protocol was immunoSEQ multiplex PCR, while the TCRdb copy is restricted to in-frame clones and leaves out a portion. The sample yields approximately 120,000 clones, under 12% seen once. Material for sequencing was PBMCs. The sequence derives from a woman aged 18-29 years in good health and CMV-seropositive.

CDR3: CASSPGFSGNTIYF. DNA for the CDR3: TGTGCCAGCAGCCCAGGCTTCTCTGGAAACACCATATATTTT. The chain employs TRBV6-6 and TRBJ1-3, with D unclear. The V gene's germline CDR1 is MNHNY and CDR2 SVGAGI (reference sequence). The CDR3 sequence is 14 residues long. The V gene lost 6 bases and the J gene lost 0 bases, with 9 bases spanning the gap.